A selection of T cell receptor beta chains follows, all from one sample in a study of control samples from healthy donors and cancer patients. Profiled with immunoSEQ multiplex PCR; TCRdb holds only in-frame clones, not every one. Here the sample spans 85,000 to 90,000 clones, 85% to 90% being singletons. The material sequenced was PBMCs. All receptors come from a woman between 45 and 65 years old with colorectal cancer. The CDR3 runs from the conserved cysteine through the conserved F or W. D genes are given only for firm matches. The size of a clone is reported for some rows only, either as once, few or many, or as a class for expanded clones.

d_gene	v_gene	abundance	j_gene	CDR3nt	CDR3aa
TRBD2	TRBV9	.	TRBJ2-1	TGTGCCAGCAGCGTGGGGACTAGCGGGGTGACCAATGAGCAGTTCTTC	CASSVGTSGVTNEQFF
TRBD1	TRBV7-8	once	TRBJ1-6	TGTGCCAGCAGCTTAGCCCGGGGACAGGAGGGTTCACCCCTCCACTTT	CASSLARGQEGSPLHF
TRBD1	TRBV3-1/TRBV3-2	.	TRBJ1-1	TGTGCCAGCAGCACTGGACAGGGAGACACTGAAGCTTTCTTT	CASSTGQGDTEAFF
.	TRBV12-5	.	TRBJ1-1	TGTGCTAGTGGTTTGGTACTAACGGGGAACACTGAAGCTTTCTTT	CASGLVLTGNTEAFF
TRBD1	TRBV6-1	once	TRBJ1-6	TGTGCCAGCAGTGAGGGCCGACAGGGAGGGAGATCCTATAATTCACCCCTCCACTTT	CASSEGRQGGRSYNSPLHF
.	TRBV5-6	.	TRBJ1-1	TGTGCCAGCAGTTCCGGGACATCAAAACGGCTAGAGATGGACACTGAAGCTTTCTTT	CASSSGTSKRLEMDTEAFF
TRBD1	TRBV6-2/TRBV6-3	.	TRBJ1-2	TGTGCCAGCAGTTCACAGGGGGAAGGCTACACCTTC	CASSSQGEGYTF
TRBD1	TRBV19	once	TRBJ1-1	TGTGCCAGTAGCTCGACAGGGGTAGGGACTGAAGCTTTCTTT	CASSSTGVGTEAFF
.	TRBV6-5	.	TRBJ1-2	TGTGCCAGCAGAGTAGAGGCAGGGACCTATGGCTACACCTTC	CASRVEAGTYGYTF
.	TRBV5-8	.	TRBJ1-2	TGTGCCAGCAGCTTAGAGTATGGCTACACCTTC	CASSLEYGYTF
.	TRBV6-2/TRBV6-3	.	TRBJ2-4	TGTGCCAGCAGTTATTGGGGGAGAAGCAAAAACATTCAGTACTTC	CASSYWGRSKNIQYF
.	TRBV2	.	TRBJ2-2	TGTGCCAGCACCAAGACTTCCACCGGGGAGCTGTTTTTT	CASTKTSTGELFF
.	TRBV28	once	TRBJ1-1	TGTGCCAGCAGTTTTGAAAGGGGAAGTTGGTACACTGAAGCTTTCTTT	CASSFERGSWYTEAFF
.	TRBV3-1/TRBV3-2	.	TRBJ1-6	TGTGCCAGCAGCCGCGGGGCAGATTCACCCCTCCACTTT	CASSRGADSPLHF
TRBD1	TRBV3-1/TRBV3-2	.	TRBJ1-2	TGTGCCAGCAGCTCAACAGGGGAAGATGGCTACACCTTC	CASSSTGEDGYTF
.	TRBV5-6	.	TRBJ2-4	TGTGCCAGCAGCTTTTACGGGACACAAAAAAACATTCAGTACTTC	CASSFYGTQKNIQYF
TRBD2	TRBV2	.	TRBJ2-3	TGTGCCAGCAGCCTCGGGGTAGCGGGGGCCGGGGATACGCAGTATTTT	CASSLGVAGAGDTQYF
TRBD1	TRBV6-2/TRBV6-3	once	TRBJ2-1	TGTGCCAGCAGCCCAACGACAGGGATGTTTTACAATGAGCAGTTCTTC	CASSPTTGMFYNEQFF
.	TRBV19	.	TRBJ1-4	TGTGCCAGTAGTGCCCTGCGGGGCCTTAATGAAAAACTGTTTTTT	CASSALRGLNEKLFF
.	TRBV5-4	.	TRBJ2-3	TGTGCCAGCAGCTTGGGCAGCGGTCACACAGATACGCAGTATTTT	CASSLGSGHTDTQYF
.	TRBV11-3	.	TRBJ2-2	TGTGCCAGCAGCTTAAGTCGGGGTGGCACCGGGGAGCTGTTTTTT	CASSLSRGGTGELFF
.	TRBV7-6	once	TRBJ1-6	TGTGCCAGCAGATCGAGTGGGGGGAATTCACCCCTCCACTTT	CASRSSGGNSPLHF
.	TRBV2	.	TRBJ1-6	TGTGCCAGCAGCCCCCAGGGAGGGGCGGTACGGGGTTCACCCCTCCACTTT	CASSPQGGAVRGSPLHF
.	TRBV18	.	TRBJ2-2	TGTGCCAGCTCCCCTGTGATCGGAAACACCGGGGAGCTGTTTTTT	CASSPVIGNTGELFF
.	TRBV7-3	.	TRBJ2-5	TGTGCCAGCAGCTTAACTAGCGGCTTGGGGGAGACCCAGTACTTC	CASSLTSGLGETQYF
TRBD2	TRBV5-1	.	TRBJ2-2	TGCGCCAGCAGCTTGGGACTAGCGGGGTATAACACCGGGGAGCTGTTTTTT	CASSLGLAGYNTGELFF
TRBD1	TRBV30	.	TRBJ2-3	TGTGCCTGGAGTGTTGCTCAGGGGGCAGCAGATACGCAGTATTTT	CAWSVAQGAADTQYF
.	TRBV27	.	TRBJ1-5	TGTGCCAGCAGTTTTGCGGGGGCCCTTCAGCCCCAGCATTTT	CASSFAGALQPQHF
.	TRBV5-5	.	TRBJ1-4	TGTGCCAGCAGCTCCGCAGGGGTTTCAACTAATGAAAAACTGTTTTTT	CASSSAGVSTNEKLFF
.	TRBV7-2	.	TRBJ2-1	TGTGCCAGCAGCTCAGGGGTTGATGAGCAGTTCTTC	CASSSGVDEQFF
.	TRBV12-3/TRBV12-4	.	TRBJ1-1	TGTGCCAGCAGTTCCCAGTTGGAAGATGAAGCTTTCTTT	CASSSQLEDEAFF
.	TRBV6-5	.	TRBJ1-2	TGTGCCAGCAATGCCCGGGGGGGGCACTATGGCTACACCTTC	CASNARGGHYGYTF
TRBD1	TRBV5-6	.	TRBJ2-1	TGTGCCAGCGGACCTTGGACAGGGCGTAATGAGCAGTTCTTC	CASGPWTGRNEQFF
.	TRBV24-1	.	TRBJ1-1	TGTGCCACCATTCTACAGGGCCCTGAAGCTTTCTTT	CATILQGPEAFF
.	TRBV30	.	TRBJ1-2	TGTGCCTGGAGTGTACTGGGCACGGAGGGCTACACCTTC	CAWSVLGTEGYTF
.	TRBV5-1	few	TRBJ1-2	TGCGCCAGCAGACTGACAGCTAACTATGGCTACACCTTC	CASRLTANYGYTF
TRBD1	TRBV2	.	TRBJ1-1	TGTGCCAGCAGTCAGGGGGAGAACACTGAAGCTTTCTTT	CASSQGENTEAFF
TRBD1	TRBV5-6	.	TRBJ1-1	TGTGCCAGCAGCAAACAGGGGGGCACTGAAGCTTTCTTT	CASSKQGGTEAFF
.	TRBV4-1	.	TRBJ1-6	TGCGCCAGCAGCCAAGGACAGTCCAATTCACCCCTCCACTTT	CASSQGQSNSPLHF
.	TRBV19	.	TRBJ1-5	TGTGCCAGTATCCCCGATGACGGTCAGCCCCAGCATTTT	CASIPDDGQPQHF
.	TRBV5-6	once	TRBJ1-5	TGTGCCAGCAGCTTGTCCCTTGGCAAAAGCAATCAGCCCCAGCATTTT	CASSLSLGKSNQPQHF
.	TRBV20-1	once	TRBJ2-2	TGCAGTGCTAGTAAGGACAAGGGCGGGGAGCTGTTTTTT	CSASKDKGGELFF
TRBD1	TRBV15	.	TRBJ2-3	TGTGCCACCAGCCCTGACAGGGGCGCTGGAGATACGCAGTATTTT	CATSPDRGAGDTQYF
.	TRBV6-2/TRBV6-3	.	TRBJ1-5	TGTGCCAGCAGTTCGCCCAATCAGCCCCAGCATTTT	CASSSPNQPQHF
TRBD2	TRBV19	.	TRBJ2-3	TGTGCCAGTAGTATAGTTGCGGGGGGTACAGATACGCAGTATTTT	CASSIVAGGTDTQYF
TRBD1	TRBV24-1	once	TRBJ2-1	TGTGCCACCAGTGATGCCGGGACAGGGGACAATGAGCAGTTCTTC	CATSDAGTGDNEQFF
.	TRBV24-1	.	TRBJ2-3	TGTGCCACCTCCTCGGAGGCAGATACGCAGTATTTT	CATSSEADTQYF
.	TRBV4-3	.	TRBJ1-4	TGCGCCAGCAGCCTGGGACTGGATGGGTCTAATGAAAAACTGTTTTTT	CASSLGLDGSNEKLFF
.	TRBV10-2	.	TRBJ2-1	TGCGCCAGCAGTCCCATCCCTCAGACAGGCCGGGATGAGCAGTTCTTC	CASSPIPQTGRDEQFF
TRBD1	TRBV30	.	TRBJ1-4	TGTGCCTGGAGATCCTCCGGACAGGGACTGCGCGGTAATGAAAAACTGTTTTTT	CAWRSSGQGLRGNEKLFF
.	TRBV3-1/TRBV3-2	.	TRBJ1-2	TGTGCCAGCAGCCGATCGACAGGAAACTATGGCTACACCTTC	CASSRSTGNYGYTF
.	TRBV5-8	.	TRBJ1-5	TGTGCCAGCAGCTTGGGGGCGGGGACGGATCAGCCCCAGCATTTT	CASSLGAGTDQPQHF